A single sample is the source of the 28 T cell receptor beta chains below, sequenced in a study of shared clonotypes between healthy human individuals. Data came from immunoSEQ multiplex PCR; TCRdb stores just in-frame clones and leaves some out. The repertoire holds approximately 1.5 million clones, with 98% as singletons. Material for sequencing was naive CD4+ T cells sorted from blood. Subset noted: CD45RA+ positively selected. All receptors come from a man aged 25 to 40 in good health.

This sequence joins TRBV7-8 and TRBJ2-1, with D maybe TRBD1 (6 bases). Germline V CDR1 and CDR2: SGHVS, FQNEAQ. The CDR3 is 16 residues long. V lost 1 base and J 0 bases, leaving 10 bases between the germline ends. The CDR3 DNA follows: TGTGCCAGCAGCTTAGTGCAGGGGACCTCCTACAATGAGCAGTTCTTC. Translating gives CASSLVQGTSYNEQFF.

The gene calls are TRBV28 and TRBJ2-1; the D call may be TRBD1 or TRBD2 (5 bases each). V lost 7 bases to trimming and J lost 2 bases, with 15 bases between them. Germline CDR1 reads MDHEN; CDR2 reads SYDVKM. This CDR3 has 15 residues. DNA of the CDR3: TGTGCCAGCACCTATGGGGACCGACCCTACAATGAGCAGTTCTTC. Translation gives CASTYGDRPYNEQFF. The whole variable domain, remainder taken from reference TRBV28 and TRBJ2-1, is DVKVTQSSRYLVKRTGEKVFLECVQDMDHENMFWYRQDPGLGLRLIYFSYDVKMKEKGDIPEGYSVSREKKERFSLILESASTNQTSMYLCASTYGDRPYNEQFFGPGTRLTVL.

The V gene is TRBV18, the J gene TRBJ2-6; D remains ambiguous. Germline V lookup: CDR1 KGHSH, CDR2 LQKENI. V lost 3 bases, J lost 0 bases, and 15 bases lay in between. This CDR3 has 18 residues. The CDR3 DNA is TGTGCCAGCTCACCCGTGGCAGATTCCAGCTCTGGGGCCAACGTCCTGACTTTC. Protein product: CASSPVADSSSGANVLTF.

The genes are TRBV6-4 and TRBJ2-3, with TRBD1 as a possible D gene (5 bases). The CDR3 extends over 15 amino acids. The V and J ends lost 0 bases and 3 bases respectively, with 10 bases between them. Germline V gene lookup returns CDR1 MRHNA and CDR2 SNTAGT. The CDR3 region has the DNA TGTGCCAGCAGTGACTCAGGGGTGCCTACAGATACGCAGTATTTT. It encodes CASSDSGVPTDTQYF.

This chain joins TRBV2 and TRBJ1-5, with a possible D match to TRBD1 (5 bases). With 8 bases removed from V and 3 bases from J, the gap between germline ends came to 14 bases. This CDR3 spans 14 amino acids. In germline, CDR1 is SNHLY, CDR2 FYNNEI. The CDR3 nucleotides read TGTGCCAGCGGGAAACAGGAACCCAATCAGCCCCAGCATTTT. Translated: CASGKQEPNQPQHF.

CDR3 nucleotides: TGTGCCAGCAGCTTAAGTCATACTAGCGCACAAGAGACCCAGTACTTC. This translates into CASSLSHTSAQETQYF. The genes are TRBV7-3 and TRBJ2-5; 7 bases map to TRBD2. The germline V gene has CDR1 SGHTA and CDR2 FQGTGA. Trimming at V came to 1 base and at J to 2 bases, leaving 7 bases not matched to a gene. The CDR3 is 16 residues long.

V and J are TRBV28 and TRBJ1-2; D remains ambiguous. CDR3 length: 14 amino acids. V was cut by 2 bases and J by 7 bases, with 14 bases left in between. Germline CDR1 and CDR2: MDHEN and SYDVKM. CDR3 in DNA: TGTGCCAGCAGTTTAACAGTTGCGCCTTCTGGCTACACCTTC. It specifies CASSLTVAPSGYTF.

The CDR3 spells CASSFGATMNTEAFF. CDR3 DNA: TGTGCCAGCAGCTTTGGGGCAACGATGAACACTGAAGCTTTCTTT. The gene calls are TRBV6-1 and TRBJ1-1; TRBD1 is a possible D gene (5 bases). CDR1 is MNHNS, CDR2 SASEGT, per germline. V was trimmed by 6 bases and J by 0 bases, leaving 14 bases between them. This CDR3 is built from 15 residues.

J is TRBJ2-3 and V is TRBV2; D tentatively fits TRBD1 or TRBD2 (5 bases each). Germline CDR1 is SNHLY and CDR2 is FYNNEI. The CDR3 consists of 13 residues. The V and J ends lost 4 bases and 5 bases respectively, with 10 bases between them. This CDR3 reads CASSVLGGDTQYF. CDR3 nucleotide sequence: TGTGCCAGCAGTGTACTTGGGGGAGATACGCAGTATTTT.

This sequence joins TRBV29-1 and TRBJ2-3, with 7 bases aligning to TRBD2. The CDR3 runs 14 residues. Germline V gene sequence: CDR1 SQVTM, CDR2 ANQGSEA. V lost 4 bases, J lost 6 bases, and 10 bases stayed unmatched. The DNA for the CDR3 is TGCAGCGTTGGCCCCGTTGGGGGAGGGGATACGCAGTATTTT. It specifies CSVGPVGGGDTQYF.

CDR3 bases: TGTGCCAGCAGCTTGGCGACAGGGGGCTCATACAATGAGCAGTTCTTC. Its translation: CASSLATGGSYNEQFF. This chain uses TRBV5-4 with TRBJ2-1, with 10 bases lining up with TRBD1. Germline values: CDR1 SGHNT, CDR2 YYREEE (reference sequence). This CDR3 has 16 amino acids. Losses at the gene ends were 0 bases for V and 4 bases for J; bases not matched to a gene: 4.

The V call is TRBV11-3, the J call TRBJ2-7; 7 nucleotides match TRBD1. Germline V gene sequence: CDR1 SGHNT, CDR2 YENEEA. The length of the CDR3 is 12 residues. Unmatched junction bases numbered 2, after V lost 2 bases and J lost 7 bases. In nucleotides, the CDR3 is TGTGCCAGCAGCTTATCAGGGGGTGAGCAGTACTTC. Translating it yields CASSLSGGEQYF.

This rearrangement joins TRBV5-1 to TRBJ2-5; possible D gene TRBD1, 6 bases. Trimming left V 3 bases short and J 3 bases short, with 12 bases between. The CDR3 length is 14 residues. Germline V gene sequence: CDR1 SGHRS, CDR2 YFSETQ. The CDR3 spells CASSSTPGEETQYF. In nucleotides, the CDR3 is TGCGCCAGCAGCTCTACGCCAGGGGAAGAGACCCAGTACTTC.

In its sample, this clone was seen once. The V call is TRBV2, the J call TRBJ1-4; TRBD1 agrees at 9 bases. The CDR3 loop spans 14 amino acids. Germline CDR1 reads SNHLY; CDR2 reads FYNNEI. V lost 7 bases to trimming and J lost 8 bases; unmatched junction nucleotides: 8. DNA of the CDR3: TGTGCCAGCACCAGGACAGGGGCTCAAGAAAAACTGTTTTTT. This translates into CASTRTGAQEKLFF.

Only one count was recorded for this clone. This chain uses TRBV15 with TRBJ1-5; tentatively, D is TRBD1 (5 bases). Germline V gene sequence: CDR1 LNHNV, CDR2 YYDKDF (reference sequence). The CDR3 sequence is 14 residues long. The V end was cut by 4 bases, the J end by 5 bases, with 12 bases between. CDR3 loop: CATSTQRGDQPQHF. For the CDR3, the DNA is TGTGCCACCAGCACCCAGAGGGGAGATCAGCCCCAGCATTTT.

V is TRBV28 and J is TRBJ2-7; 7 bases match TRBD1. The CDR3 extends over 16 amino acids. The V gene end was trimmed by 9 bases and the J gene end by 2 bases; junction bases not matched to a gene: 16. Germline CDR1 MDHEN, CDR2 SYDVKM. In DNA, the CDR3 is TGTGCCAGTACCTCACCCGGGACAGATCTAGCCTACGAGCAGTACTTC. Its translation: CASTSPGTDLAYEQYF.

The rearrangement joins TRBV7-7 to TRBJ2-5, with D possibly matching TRBD2 (7 bases). The CDR3 loop spans 16 amino acids. V lost 5 bases and J lost 2, with 18 bases in between. CDR1 is SSHAT, CDR2 FNYEAQ, per germline (reference sequence). The CDR3 is CASSPGSGRGQETQYF. CDR3 DNA sequence: TGTGCCAGCAGCCCCGGGAGTGGGAGGGGGCAAGAGACCCAGTACTTC.

The V and J genes are TRBV4-3 and TRBJ2-7; D is unresolved. V dropped 0 bases and J dropped 5 bases, with 14 bases sitting between them. CDR3 length equals 15 residues. The germline gives CDR1 LGHNA, CDR2 YSLEER. CDR3 amino acids: CASSQELIVTHEQYF. The DNA of the CDR3 is TGCGCCAGCAGCCAAGAGTTGATAGTAACCCACGAGCAGTACTTC.

This sequence joins TRBV25-1 and TRBJ2-3; D tentatively reads TRBD1 or TRBD2 (6 bases each). Looked up from germline, CDR1 is MGHDK and CDR2 is SYGVNS. The CDR3 consists of 16 residues. V was shortened by 4 bases and J by 5 bases, with 19 bases between the two germline ends. Here the CDR3 DNA reads TGTGCCAGCAGTGCGACAGGAGGGGTTGGTTTAGATACGCAGTATTTT. Amino acids: CASSATGGVGLDTQYF.

The rearrangement links TRBV5-1 to TRBJ2-1; TRBD2 aligns across 10 bases. This CDR3 has 18 amino acids. The junction had 11 bases not matched to a gene; V was cut back by 1 base and J by 4 bases. Germline V gives CDR1 SGHRS, CDR2 YFSETQ. CDR3 in DNA: TGCGCCAGCAGCTTGACCCCCCCTAGCGGGAGTGTATACAATGAGCAGTTCTTC. This gives the protein CASSLTPPSGSVYNEQFF.

Comment on this clone: The same CDR3 arises from other DNA sequences in this sample as well. The gene calls are TRBV7-2 and TRBJ2-2, with D perhaps TRBD2 (6 bases). Trimming removed 3 bases at V and 2 bases at J, with 10 bases between. Per germline, CDR1 SGHTA and CDR2 FQGNSA. CDR3 length equals 15 residues. The CDR3 is CASSFSRGNTGELFF. The CDR3, as DNA: TGTGCCAGCAGCTTTTCGCGGGGAAACACCGGGGAGCTGTTTTTT.

Only one count was recorded for this clone. The same CDR3 can be traced to other DNA sequences in this sample. The CDR3: CASSGGYEQFF. The CDR3 DNA reads TGTGCCAGCAGTGGGGGGTACGAGCAGTTCTTC. The chain has TRBV25-1 and TRBJ2-1, with D perhaps given as TRBD1 or TRBD2 (5 bases each). CDR3 length: 11 amino acids. Trimming cost V 4 bases and J 10 bases, with 8 bases left between them. The germline V gene has CDR1 MGHDK and CDR2 SYGVNS.

On this clone itself: In the same sample, other DNA sequences code for this CDR3. The V call is TRBV5-1, the J call TRBJ2-7; D is perhaps TRBD1 or TRBD2 (5 bases each). Germline CDR1 SGHRS, CDR2 YFSETQ. Between the trimmed V and J ends, which lost 0 bases and 0 bases, there was a span of 7 bases. The CDR3 is 14 amino acids. CDR3 nucleotide sequence: TGCGCCAGCAGCTTGGAGGGGACCTCCTACGAGCAGTACTTC. Amino acid sequence: CASSLEGTSYEQYF.

V gene TRBV11-3 combines with J gene TRBJ2-7; D unresolved. The V gene's germline CDR1 is SGHNT and CDR2 YENEEA. V was clipped by 2 bases and J by 3 bases, with 2 bases between them. The CDR3 loop spans 11 amino acids. The DNA of the CDR3 is TGTGCCAGCAGCTTATACTACGAGCAGTACTTC. This encodes CASSLYYEQYF. The entire variable domain, with the rest obtained from reference TRBV11-3 and TRBJ2-7, is as follows: EAGVVQSPRYKIIEKKQPVAFWCNPISGHNTLYWYLQNLGQGPELLIRYENEEAVDDSQLPKDRFSAERLKGVDSTLKIQPAELGDSAVYLCASSLYYEQYFGPGTRLTVT.

The chain uses TRBV19 and TRBJ1-2, with TRBD1 as a possible D gene (5 bases). The CDR3 sequence is 14 residues long. V shed 7 bases and J shed 3 bases, with 15 bases lying between them. Germline CDR1 and CDR2: LNHDA and SQIVND (reference sequence). CDR3 nucleotide sequence: TGTGCCAGTAACATCGCAGGGCCGGACTATGGCTACACCTTC. Its translation: CASNIAGPDYGYTF. Together with reference TRBV19 and TRBJ1-2, the CDR3 gives the full variable domain: DGGITQSPKYLFRKEGQNVTLSCEQNLNHDAMYWYRQDPGQGLRLIYYSQIVNDFQKGDIAEGYSVSREKKESFPLTVTSAQKNPTAFYLCASNIAGPDYGYTFGSGTRLTVV.

CDR3 sequence reads: CASSTSYRGHEKLFF. The CDR3 nucleotides are TGTGCCAGCTCAACGTCGTACAGGGGGCATGAAAAACTGTTTTTT. The genes are TRBV18 and TRBJ1-4, with 9 bases lining up with TRBD1. The CDR3 has 15 amino acids. V was clipped by 5 bases and J by 6 bases; unmatched bases: 7. Germline CDR1 KGHSH, CDR2 LQKENI.

V gene TRBV9 combines with J gene TRBJ1-3; D might be TRBD1 (6 bases). This CDR3 has 17 amino acids. V was trimmed by 3 bases and J by 0 bases, leaving 16 bases between them. Germline CDR1 is SGDLS and CDR2 is YYNGEE. As DNA, the CDR3 is TGTGCCAGCAGCGGAGCCTTCGGGACAAGCTCTGGAAACACCATATATTTT. This encodes CASSGAFGTSSGNTIYF.

Points on this clone: Other DNA variants within this sample encode the same CDR3. The chain employs TRBV18 and TRBJ2-3; no firm D call. The CDR3 length is 12 residues. Germline-derived CDR1 and CDR2 are KGHSH and LQKENI. Trimming left V 6 bases short and J 1 base short, with 5 bases between. This CDR3 reads CASSRGTDTQYF. CDR3 DNA: TGTGCCAGCTCCCGTGGCACAGATACGCAGTATTTT.